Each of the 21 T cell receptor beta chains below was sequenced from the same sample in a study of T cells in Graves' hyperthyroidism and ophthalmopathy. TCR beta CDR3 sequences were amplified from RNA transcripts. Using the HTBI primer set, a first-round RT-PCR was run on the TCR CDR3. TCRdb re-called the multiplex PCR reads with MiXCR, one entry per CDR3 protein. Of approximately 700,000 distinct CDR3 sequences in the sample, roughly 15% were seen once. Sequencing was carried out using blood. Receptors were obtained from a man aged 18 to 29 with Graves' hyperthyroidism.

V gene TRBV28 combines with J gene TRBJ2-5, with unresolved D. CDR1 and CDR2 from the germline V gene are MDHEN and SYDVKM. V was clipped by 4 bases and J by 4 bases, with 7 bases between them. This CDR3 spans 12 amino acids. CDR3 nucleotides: TGTGCCAGCAGTTCCGTACCAGAGACCCAGTACTTC. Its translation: CASSSVPETQYF.

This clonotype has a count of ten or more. The CDR3 loop reads CASSGTVKNQPQHF. The CDR3 nucleotides read TGTGCCAGCAGCGGGACAGTCAAGAATCAGCCCCAGCATTTT. The chain has TRBV2 and TRBJ1-5, with 7 bases identical to TRBD1. CDR1 is SNHLY, CDR2 FYNNEI, per germline. This CDR3 contains 14 residues. V gave up 6 bases and J gave up 4 bases; unmatched junction bases: 6.

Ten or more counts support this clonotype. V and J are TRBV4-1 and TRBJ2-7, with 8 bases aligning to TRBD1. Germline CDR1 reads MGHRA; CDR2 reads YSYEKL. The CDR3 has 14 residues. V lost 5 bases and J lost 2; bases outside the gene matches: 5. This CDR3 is CASSTQQGAYEQYF. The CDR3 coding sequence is TGCGCCAGCAGCACCCAACAGGGGGCCTACGAGCAGTACTTC.

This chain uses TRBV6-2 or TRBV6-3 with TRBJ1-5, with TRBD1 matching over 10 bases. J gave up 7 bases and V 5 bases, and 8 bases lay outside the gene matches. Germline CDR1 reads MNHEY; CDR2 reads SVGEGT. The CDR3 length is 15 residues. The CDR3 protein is CASSATGGTRQPQHF. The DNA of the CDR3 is TGTGCCAGCAGTGCGACAGGGGGCACAAGACAGCCCCAGCATTTT.

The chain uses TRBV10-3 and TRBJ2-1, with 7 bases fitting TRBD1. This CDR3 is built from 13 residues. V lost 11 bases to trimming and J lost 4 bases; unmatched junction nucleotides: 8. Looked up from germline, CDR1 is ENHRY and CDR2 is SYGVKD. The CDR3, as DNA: TGTGCCGCCGGGACAGCTCTTTACAATGAGCAGTTCTTC. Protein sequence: CAAGTALYNEQFF.

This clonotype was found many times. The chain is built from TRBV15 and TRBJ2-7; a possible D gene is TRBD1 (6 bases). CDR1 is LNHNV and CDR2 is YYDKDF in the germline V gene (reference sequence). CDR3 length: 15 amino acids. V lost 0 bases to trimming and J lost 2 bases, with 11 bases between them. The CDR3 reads CATSREGDTTYEQYF. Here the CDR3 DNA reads TGTGCCACCAGCAGAGAGGGGGACACCACCTACGAGCAGTACTTC.

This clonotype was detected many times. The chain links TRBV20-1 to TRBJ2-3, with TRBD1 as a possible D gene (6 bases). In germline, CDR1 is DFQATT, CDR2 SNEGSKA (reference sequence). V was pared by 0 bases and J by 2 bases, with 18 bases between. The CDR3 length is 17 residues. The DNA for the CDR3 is TGCAGTGCTAGAGATTACCCTTTAGGGGGTTTCACAGATACGCAGTATTTT. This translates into CSARDYPLGGFTDTQYF.

In DNA, the CDR3 is TGTGCCAGCAGCCGCCGAGGGGGGTTTGGTTACACCTTC. Residues: CASSRRGGFGYTF. The chain employs TRBV7-9 and TRBJ1-2, with D perhaps matching TRBD1 (6 bases). V shed 5 bases and J shed 11 bases, with 18 bases lying between them. In germline, CDR1 is SEHNR, CDR2 FQNEAQ (reference sequence). CDR3 size: 13 residues.

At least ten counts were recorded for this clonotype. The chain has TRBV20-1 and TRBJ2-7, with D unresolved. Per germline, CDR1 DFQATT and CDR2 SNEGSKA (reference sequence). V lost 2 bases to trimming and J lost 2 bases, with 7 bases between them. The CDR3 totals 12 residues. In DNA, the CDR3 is TGCAGTGCTAGACGGCCCCCCTACGAGCAGTACTTC. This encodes CSARRPPYEQYF.

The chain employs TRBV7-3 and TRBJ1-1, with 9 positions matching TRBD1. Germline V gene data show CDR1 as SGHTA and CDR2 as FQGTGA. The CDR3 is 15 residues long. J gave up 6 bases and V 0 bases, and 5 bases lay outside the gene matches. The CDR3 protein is CASSLTTGTGSEAFF. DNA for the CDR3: TGTGCCAGCAGCTTAACAACTGGGACAGGGTCTGAAGCTTTCTTT.

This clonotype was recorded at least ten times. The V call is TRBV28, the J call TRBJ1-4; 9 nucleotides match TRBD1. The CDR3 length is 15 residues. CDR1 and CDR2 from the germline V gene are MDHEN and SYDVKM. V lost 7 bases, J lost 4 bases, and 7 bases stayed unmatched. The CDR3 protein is CASKTGGGGNEKLFF. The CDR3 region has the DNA TGTGCCAGCAAAACAGGGGGCGGCGGTAATGAAAAACTGTTTTTT.

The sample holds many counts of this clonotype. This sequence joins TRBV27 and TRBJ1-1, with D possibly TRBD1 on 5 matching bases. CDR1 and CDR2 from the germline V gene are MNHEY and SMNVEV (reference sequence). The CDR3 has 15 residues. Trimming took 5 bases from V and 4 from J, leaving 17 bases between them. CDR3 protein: CASSGEGIARTEAFF. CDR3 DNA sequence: TGTGCCAGCAGTGGGGAGGGGATAGCTCGCACTGAAGCTTTCTTT.

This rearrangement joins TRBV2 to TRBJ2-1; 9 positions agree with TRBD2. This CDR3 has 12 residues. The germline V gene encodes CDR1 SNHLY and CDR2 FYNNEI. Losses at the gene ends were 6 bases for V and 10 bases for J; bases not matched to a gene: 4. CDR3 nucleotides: TGTGCCAGCAGCCTAGCGGGATTGGAGCAGTTCTTC. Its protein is CASSLAGLEQFF.

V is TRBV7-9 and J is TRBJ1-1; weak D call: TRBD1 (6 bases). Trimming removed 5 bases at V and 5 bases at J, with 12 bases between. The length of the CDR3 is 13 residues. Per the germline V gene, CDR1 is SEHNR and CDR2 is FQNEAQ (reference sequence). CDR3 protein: CASSRGQRTEAFF. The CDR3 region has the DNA TGTGCCAGCAGCCGCGGACAGAGAACTGAAGCTTTCTTT.

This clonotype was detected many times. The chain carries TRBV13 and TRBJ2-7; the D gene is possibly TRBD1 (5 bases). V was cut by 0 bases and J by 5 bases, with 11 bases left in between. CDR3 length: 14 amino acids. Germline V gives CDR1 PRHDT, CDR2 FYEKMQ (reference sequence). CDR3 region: CASSLGRVAHEQYF. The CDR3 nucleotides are TGTGCCAGCAGCTTAGGCAGGGTTGCACACGAGCAGTACTTC.

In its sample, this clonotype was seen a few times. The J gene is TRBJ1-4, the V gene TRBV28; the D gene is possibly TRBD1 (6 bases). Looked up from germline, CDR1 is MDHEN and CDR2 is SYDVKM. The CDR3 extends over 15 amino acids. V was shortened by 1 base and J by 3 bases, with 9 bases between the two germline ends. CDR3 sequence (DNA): TGTGCCAGCAGTTTATTAGGGGGTGCTAATGAAAAACTGTTTTTT. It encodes CASSLLGGANEKLFF.

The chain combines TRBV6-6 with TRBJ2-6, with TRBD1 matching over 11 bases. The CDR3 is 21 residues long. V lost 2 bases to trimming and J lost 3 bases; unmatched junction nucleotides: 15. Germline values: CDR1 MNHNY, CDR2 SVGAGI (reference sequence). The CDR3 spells CASSYRVTEDRGPNGANVLTF. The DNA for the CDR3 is TGTGCCAGCAGTTACCGTGTGACAGAGGACAGGGGGCCTAATGGGGCCAACGTCCTGACTTTC.

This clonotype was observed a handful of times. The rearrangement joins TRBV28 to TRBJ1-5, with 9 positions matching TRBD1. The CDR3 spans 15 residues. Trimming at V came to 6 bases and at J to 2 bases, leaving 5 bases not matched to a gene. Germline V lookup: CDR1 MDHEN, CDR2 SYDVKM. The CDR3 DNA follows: TGTGCCAGCAGGCAGACAGGGGGAGGCAATCAGCCCCAGCATTTT. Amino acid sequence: CASRQTGGGNQPQHF.

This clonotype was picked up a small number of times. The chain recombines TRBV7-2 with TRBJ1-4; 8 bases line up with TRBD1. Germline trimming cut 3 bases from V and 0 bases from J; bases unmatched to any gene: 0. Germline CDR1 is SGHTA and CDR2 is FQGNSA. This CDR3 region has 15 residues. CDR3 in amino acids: CASSLDRATNEKLFF. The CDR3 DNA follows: TGTGCCAGCAGCTTGGACAGGGCAACTAATGAAAAACTGTTTTTT.

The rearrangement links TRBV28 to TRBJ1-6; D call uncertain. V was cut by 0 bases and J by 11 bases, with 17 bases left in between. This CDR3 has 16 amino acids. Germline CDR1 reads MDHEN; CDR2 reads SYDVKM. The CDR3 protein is CASSLWAEPRRTPLHF. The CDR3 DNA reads TGTGCCAGCAGTTTATGGGCGGAACCACGTAGAACACCCCTCCACTTT.

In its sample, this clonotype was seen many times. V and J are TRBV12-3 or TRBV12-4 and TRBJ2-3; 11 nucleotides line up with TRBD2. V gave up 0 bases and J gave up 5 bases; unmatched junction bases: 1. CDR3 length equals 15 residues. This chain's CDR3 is CASSLASGRGDTQYF. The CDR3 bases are TGTGCCAGCAGTTTAGCTAGCGGGAGGGGAGATACGCAGTATTTT.